This passage covers 9 T cell receptor beta chains from one sample sequenced in a study of CD8+ T cells in alopecia areata. Treatment in this sample: oral pan-JAK inhibitor, 5-10 mg twice daily. cDNA reverse transcribed from extracted RNA served as the sequencing template. Sequencing used immunoSEQ multiplex PCR; TCRdb keeps in-frame clones, though not all of them. Altogether some 130,000 clones are present, approximately 53% being singletons, with the ten largest covering approximately 0.46%. The source was CD4+ T cells sorted from blood, collected at week 4, from a patient treated with tofacitinib. These receptors were collected from a human donor with alopecia areata.

This clone appeared a few times. The chain recombines TRBV29-1 with TRBJ2-3, with 7 bases matching TRBD1. Germline V gives CDR1 SQVTM, CDR2 ANQGSEA. V was clipped by 4 bases and J by 2 bases; unmatched bases: 9. The CDR3 sequence is 15 residues long. As DNA, the CDR3 is TGCAGCGTTGTCGCCCCGGGACAGACCACAGATACGCAGTATTTT. Translation gives CSVVAPGQTTDTQYF.

This chain uses TRBV5-1 with TRBJ1-6; D is unresolved. With 0 bases removed from V and 10 bases from J, the gap between germline ends came to 14 bases. This CDR3 spans 15 amino acids. CDR1 and CDR2 from the germline V gene are SGHRS and YFSETQ. The CDR3, as DNA: TGCGCCAGCAGCTTGGCCCCGAGAGGATTGTCACCCCTCCACTTT. It translates to CASSLAPRGLSPLHF.

This clone was recorded only once. V gene TRBV29-1 combines with J gene TRBJ2-7; possibly TRBD1 for D (6 bases). The CDR3 loop spans 14 amino acids. CDR1 and CDR2 from the germline V gene are SQVTM and ANQGSEA. V lost 5 bases to trimming and J lost 4 bases, with 18 bases between them. The CDR3 region has the DNA TGCAGCGTTTCAAACCGGGACACGCCTTACGAGCAGTACTTC. It is translated as CSVSNRDTPYEQYF.

This chain connects TRBV30 to TRBJ2-7; a possible D gene is TRBD1 (5 bases). Trimming took 2 bases from V and 3 from J, leaving 11 bases between them. The CDR3 is made up of 13 amino acids. Germline lookup yields CDR1 GTSNPN and CDR2 SVGIG (reference sequence). The CDR3 sequence: CAWSKGQDYEQYF. For the CDR3, the DNA is TGTGCCTGGAGTAAGGGGCAGGACTACGAGCAGTACTTC.

CDR3 bases: TGTGCCAGCAGTGCCACCGGGACAGTGAACACTGAAGCTTTCTTT. Translated: CASSATGTVNTEAFF. The genes are TRBV27 and TRBJ1-1; TRBD1 matches 7 bases. Trimming at V came to 5 bases and at J to 0 bases, leaving 6 bases not matched to a gene. From germline, CDR1 is MNHEY and CDR2 SMNVEV (reference sequence). This CDR3 comprises 15 residues.

The chain employs TRBV9 and TRBJ2-7; tentatively, D is TRBD1 (5 bases). V was trimmed by 4 bases and J by 3 bases, leaving 11 bases between them. This CDR3 region has 13 residues. In germline, CDR1 is SGDLS, CDR2 YYNGEE. In nucleotides, the CDR3 is TGTGCCAGCAGCCCTCAGGGTAGCTACGAGCAGTACTTC. This sequence encodes CASSPQGSYEQYF.

J is TRBJ2-3 and V is TRBV27; no definite D call. V shed 5 bases and J shed 0 bases, with 9 bases lying between them. The CDR3 sequence is 14 residues long. Germline CDR1 is MNHEY and CDR2 is SMNVEV (reference sequence). Here the CDR3 reads CASSPYSSTDTQYF. DNA of the CDR3: TGTGCCAGCAGTCCCTATTCTAGCACAGATACGCAGTATTTT.

In this sample, this clone turned up a few times. The V call is TRBV7-9, the J call TRBJ2-3; no firm D call. The CDR3 loop spans 12 amino acids. Germline CDR1 and CDR2: SEHNR and FQNEAQ (reference sequence). V shed 3 bases and J shed 14 bases, with 15 bases lying between them. The CDR3 sequence: CASSLTEDGWYF. Written as DNA, the CDR3 is TGTGCCAGCAGCTTGACCGAGGATGGTTGGTATTTT.

The chain has TRBV29-1 and TRBJ2-1; D not certain. The germline CDR1 and CDR2 sequences are SQVTM and ANQGSEA. V was cut by 7 bases and J by 4 bases, with 17 bases left in between. The CDR3 sequence is 14 residues long. The chain's CDR3 is CSGLQIRKYNEQFF. The DNA for the CDR3 is TGCAGCGGCCTACAGATTAGGAAATACAATGAGCAGTTCTTC.